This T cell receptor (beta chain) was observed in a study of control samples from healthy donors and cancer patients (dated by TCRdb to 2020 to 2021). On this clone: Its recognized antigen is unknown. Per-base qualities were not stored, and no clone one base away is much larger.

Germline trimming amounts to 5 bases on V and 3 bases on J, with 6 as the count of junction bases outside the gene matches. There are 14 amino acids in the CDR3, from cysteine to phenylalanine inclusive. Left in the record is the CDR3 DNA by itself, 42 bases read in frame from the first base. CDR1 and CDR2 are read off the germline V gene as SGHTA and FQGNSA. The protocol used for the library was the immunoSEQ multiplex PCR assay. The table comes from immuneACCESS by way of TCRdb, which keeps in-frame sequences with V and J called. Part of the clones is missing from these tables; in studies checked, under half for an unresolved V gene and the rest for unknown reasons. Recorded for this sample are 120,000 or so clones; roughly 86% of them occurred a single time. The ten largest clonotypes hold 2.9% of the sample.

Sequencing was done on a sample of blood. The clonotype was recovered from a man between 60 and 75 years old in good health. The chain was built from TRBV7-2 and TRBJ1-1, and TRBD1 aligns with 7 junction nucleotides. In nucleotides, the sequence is TGTGCCAGCAGCCCCAGGGGGTTGTACACTGAAGCTTTCTTT. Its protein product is CASSPRGLYTEAFF.